The clone carrying this T cell receptor (beta chain) has just a few counts. Its antigen is undetermined. This entry comes from a study of regulatory T cells in long-lasting Graves disease. Regarding time point: newly diagnosed GD, antithyroid drugs for less than 3 months. From PBMCs, RNA was extracted and then used to make the TCR library. Germline trimming cut 6 bases from V and 0 bases from J; bases unmatched to any gene: 8. Germline V lookup: CDR1 SGHRS, CDR2 YFSETQ. This CDR3 region has 15 residues. In building TCR beta libraries, iRepertoire HTBI primers were used together with Arm-PCR of CDR3 regions. TCRdb processed the multiplex PCR reads anew with MiXCR; each CDR3 protein has one entry. The sample yields approximately 560,000 distinct CDR3 sequences, 15% to 20% seen once. General observations from the study: Thyroid tissue went unexamined; only peripheral blood was analyzed.

These records were also assigned to another study, of T cells in Graves' hyperthyroidism and ophthalmopathy. That work states: Graves' hyperthyroidism without ophthalmopathy progression within 18 months was termed stable. It was uncontrolled infection, other autoimmune disease, pregnancy or lactation that excluded patients. Diagnosing involved the use of clinical symptoms, serum thyroxine and TRAb, thyroid ultrasound and orbital computed tomography.

The material sequenced was peripheral blood mononuclear cells (PBMCs), taken at new diagnosis, from a patient treated with antithyroid drugs. The clonotype originates from a man younger than 30 with Graves disease. The chain joins TRBV5-1 to TRBJ1-1, with 7 bases aligning to TRBD1. As DNA, the CDR3 is TGCGCCAGCACCCGGACAGGTGGGATGAACACTGAAGCTTTCTTT. It translates to CASTRTGGMNTEAFF. The full variable domain, with the rest looked up from reference TRBV5-1 and TRBJ1-1, is KAGVTQTPRYLIKTRGQQVTLSCSPISGHRSVSWYQQTPGQGLQFLFEYFSETQRNKGNFPGRFSGRQFSNSRSEMNVSTLELGDSALYLCASTRTGGMNTEAFFGQGTRLTVV.